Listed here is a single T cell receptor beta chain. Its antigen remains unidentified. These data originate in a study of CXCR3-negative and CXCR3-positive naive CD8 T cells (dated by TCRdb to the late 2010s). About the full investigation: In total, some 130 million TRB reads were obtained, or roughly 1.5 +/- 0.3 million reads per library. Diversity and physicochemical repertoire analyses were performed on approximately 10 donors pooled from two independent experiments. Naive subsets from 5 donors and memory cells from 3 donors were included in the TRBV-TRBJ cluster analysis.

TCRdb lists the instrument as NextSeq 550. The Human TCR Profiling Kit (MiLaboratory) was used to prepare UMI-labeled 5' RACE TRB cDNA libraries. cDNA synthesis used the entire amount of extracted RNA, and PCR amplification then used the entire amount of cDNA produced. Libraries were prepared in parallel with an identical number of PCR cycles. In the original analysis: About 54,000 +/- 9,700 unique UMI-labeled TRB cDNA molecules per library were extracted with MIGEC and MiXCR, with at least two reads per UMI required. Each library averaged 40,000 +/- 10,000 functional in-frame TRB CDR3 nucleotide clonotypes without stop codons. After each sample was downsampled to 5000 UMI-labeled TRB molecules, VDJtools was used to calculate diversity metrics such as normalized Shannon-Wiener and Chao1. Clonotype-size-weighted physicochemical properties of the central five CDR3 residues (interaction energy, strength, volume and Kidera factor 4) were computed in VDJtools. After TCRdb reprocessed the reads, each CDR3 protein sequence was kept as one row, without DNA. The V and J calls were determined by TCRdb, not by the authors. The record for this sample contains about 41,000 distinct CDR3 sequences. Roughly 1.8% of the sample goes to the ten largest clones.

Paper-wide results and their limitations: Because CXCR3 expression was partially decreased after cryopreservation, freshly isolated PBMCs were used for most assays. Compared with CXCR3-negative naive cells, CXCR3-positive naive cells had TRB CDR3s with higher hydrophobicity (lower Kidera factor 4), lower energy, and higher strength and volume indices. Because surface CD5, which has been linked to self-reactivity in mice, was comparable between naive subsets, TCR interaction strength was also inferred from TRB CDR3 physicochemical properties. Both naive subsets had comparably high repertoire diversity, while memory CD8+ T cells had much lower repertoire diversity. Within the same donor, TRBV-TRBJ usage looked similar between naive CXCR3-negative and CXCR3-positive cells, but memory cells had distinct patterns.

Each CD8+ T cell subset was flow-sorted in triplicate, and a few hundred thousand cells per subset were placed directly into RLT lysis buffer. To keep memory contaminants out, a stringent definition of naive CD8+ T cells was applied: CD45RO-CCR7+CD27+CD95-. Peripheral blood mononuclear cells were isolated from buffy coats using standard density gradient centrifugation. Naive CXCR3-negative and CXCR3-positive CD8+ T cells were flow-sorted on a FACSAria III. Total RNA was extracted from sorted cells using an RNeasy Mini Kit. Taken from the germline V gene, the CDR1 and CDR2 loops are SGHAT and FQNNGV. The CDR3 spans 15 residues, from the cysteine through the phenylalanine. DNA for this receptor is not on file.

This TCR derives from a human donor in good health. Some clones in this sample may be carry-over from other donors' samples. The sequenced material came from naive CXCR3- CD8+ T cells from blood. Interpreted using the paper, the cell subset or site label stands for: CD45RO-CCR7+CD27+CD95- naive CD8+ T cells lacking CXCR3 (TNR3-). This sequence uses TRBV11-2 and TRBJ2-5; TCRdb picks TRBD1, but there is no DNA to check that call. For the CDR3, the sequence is CASSSVGGHLGTQYF.